This T cell receptor (beta chain) derives from a study of early T cells in non-severe SARS-CoV-2 infection. Overall study: Investigators sequenced bulk RNA drawn from unsorted whole blood, and chains remained unpaired.

TCRdb recomputed calls from the 5' RACE reads with MiXCR, one row per CDR3 protein. Among tens of thousands of distinct CDR3 sequences, around a sixth were seen once, and the ten largest hold roughly 12%. In its sample, this clonotype was seen many times. The CDR3 is 13 residues long. The ends were cut back, 6 bases at V and 1 base at J, with 9 bases in the middle. CDR1 is LGHDT, CDR2 YNNKEL, per germline (reference sequence). The chain recombines TRBV3-1 with TRBJ1-1; TRBD1 is a possible D gene (5 bases). This receptor was obtained from an adult who was a healthcare worker with PCR-confirmed SARS-CoV-2 infection or an uninfected control (not recorded which). Sequenced sample: whole blood. CDR3 sequence (DNA): TGTGCCAGCAGTCCTCAGGGGAACACTGAAGCTTTCTTT. It encodes CASSPQGNTEAFF. The full variable domain, its missing parts supplied by reference TRBV3-1 and TRBJ1-1, is DTAVSQTPKYLVTQMGNDKSIKCEQNLGHDTMYWYKQDSKKFLKIMFSYNNKELIINETVPNRFSPKSPDKAHLNLHINSLELGDSAVYFCASSPQGNTEAFFGQGTRLTVV.